This TCR beta chain was recorded in a study of blood T cell repertoires in COVID-19. The CDR3 length is 17 residues. V dropped 5 bases and J dropped 3; count of bases not matched to a gene: 10. Per germline, CDR1 LGHNA and CDR2 YSLEER. Generated by immunoSEQ multiplex PCR, the TCRdb table keeps only in-frame clones and is missing some. The data show about 110,000 clones, approximately 88% seen once. This receptor was obtained from a human donor in a cohort sampled during active COVID-19. The chain employs TRBV4-3 and TRBJ2-2; the match to TRBD2 covers 9 bases. The specimen was peripheral blood. CDR3 bases: TGCGCCAGCAGCAGGGCCCGGGGCGGGAGGGACACCGGGGAGCTGTTTTTT. It encodes CASSRARGGRDTGELFF.